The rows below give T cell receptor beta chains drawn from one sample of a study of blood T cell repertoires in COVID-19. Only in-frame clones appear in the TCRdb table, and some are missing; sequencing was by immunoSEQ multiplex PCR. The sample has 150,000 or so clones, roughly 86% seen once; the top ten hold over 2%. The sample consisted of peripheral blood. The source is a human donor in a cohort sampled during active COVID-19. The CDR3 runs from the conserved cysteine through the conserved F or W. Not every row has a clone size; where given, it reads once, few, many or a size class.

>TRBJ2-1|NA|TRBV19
CASRHRAVGGRGVSNEQFF
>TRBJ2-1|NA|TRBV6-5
CASSFRTELYNEQFF
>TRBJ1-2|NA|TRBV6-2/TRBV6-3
CASSSPDRANYGYTF
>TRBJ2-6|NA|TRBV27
CASRGFGASGANVLTF
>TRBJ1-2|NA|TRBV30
CAWSATGTIGYGYTF
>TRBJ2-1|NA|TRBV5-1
CASSLGTSGNRNSFF
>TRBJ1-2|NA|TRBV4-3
CASSQDTRDRGQDGYTF
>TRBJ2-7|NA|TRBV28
CASSRYGTGAYEQYF
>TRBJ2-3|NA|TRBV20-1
CSAHTGPTQYF
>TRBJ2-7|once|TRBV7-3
CASSSLGVGEQYF
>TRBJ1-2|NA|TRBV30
CAWKNRGGRIDGYTF
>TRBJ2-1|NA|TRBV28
CASSASGLYNEQFF
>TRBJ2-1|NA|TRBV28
CASSLGRTLYNEQFF
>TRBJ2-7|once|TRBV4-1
CASSHDRGRQYEQYF
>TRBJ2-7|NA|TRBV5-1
CASSSLRGNYEQYF
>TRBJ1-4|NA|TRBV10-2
CASRGQEEKLFF
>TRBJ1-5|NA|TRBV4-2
CASSQETERANQPQHF
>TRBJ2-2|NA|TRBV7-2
CASSLRGRGGELFF
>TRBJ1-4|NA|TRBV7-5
CARSPTTGQANEKLFF
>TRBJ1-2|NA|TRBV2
CASSEDRGGYGYTF
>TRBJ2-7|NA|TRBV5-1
CASSLGTRVMPREQYF
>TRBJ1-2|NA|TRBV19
CARGHDDYGYTF
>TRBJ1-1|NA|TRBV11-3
CASSLGGGNTEAFF
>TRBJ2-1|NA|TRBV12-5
CASGTTGTAHYNEQFF
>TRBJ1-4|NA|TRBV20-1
CSASVPGQLNEKLFF
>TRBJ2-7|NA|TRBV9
CASSGDTGYEQYF
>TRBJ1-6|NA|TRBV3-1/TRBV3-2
CASRYAQGENSPLHF
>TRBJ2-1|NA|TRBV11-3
CASSTQREGSYNEQFF
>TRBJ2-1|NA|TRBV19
CASTYLPTSNEQFF
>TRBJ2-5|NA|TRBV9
CASSVEGWGEETQYF
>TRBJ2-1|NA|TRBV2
CASTTSGSFSYNEQFF
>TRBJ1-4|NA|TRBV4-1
CASSQLEGVKEKLFF
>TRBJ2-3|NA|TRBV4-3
CASSQDWGRGTDTQYF